This T cell receptor beta chain was recovered during a study of response to subunit inactivated influenza vaccine. Per the germline V gene, CDR1 is SGHTA and CDR2 is FQGNSA. The V and J ends lost 4 bases and 5 bases, in that order; junction bases with no gene match: 6. The CDR3 consists of 14 residues. TCRdb itself ran the RT-PCR reads through MiXCR, one entry per CDR3 protein. The table has 600,000 to 700,000 distinct CDR3 sequences, less than 15% seen once; the top ten hold 7.5% to 8%. This clonotype was recorded a few times. Antigen: not known. Study-level points and caveats: T cells newly recruited by each seasonal influenza vaccination are few, the authors suggested.

The specimen comprised PBMCs from blood, sampled 14 days before vaccination. The chain is built from TRBV7-2 and TRBJ2-5; 8 bases are a match to TRBD1. The TCR originated in a man aged 50 to 60 who received an inactivated influenza vaccine. The CDR3 DNA is TGTGCCAGCAGCTACCAGGGGGCGCATGAGACCCAGTACTTC. Encoded protein: CASSYQGAHETQYF.